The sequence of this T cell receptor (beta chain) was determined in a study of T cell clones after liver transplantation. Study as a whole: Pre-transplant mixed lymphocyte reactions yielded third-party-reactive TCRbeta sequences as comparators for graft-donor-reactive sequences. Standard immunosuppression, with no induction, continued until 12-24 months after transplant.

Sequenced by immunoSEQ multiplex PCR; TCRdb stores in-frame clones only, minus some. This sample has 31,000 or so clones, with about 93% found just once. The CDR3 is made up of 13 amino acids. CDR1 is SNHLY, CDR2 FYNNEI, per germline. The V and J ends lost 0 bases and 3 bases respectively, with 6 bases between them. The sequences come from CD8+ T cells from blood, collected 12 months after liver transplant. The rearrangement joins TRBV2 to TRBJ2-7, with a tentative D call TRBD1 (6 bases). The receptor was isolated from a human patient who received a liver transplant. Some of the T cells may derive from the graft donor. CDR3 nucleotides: TGTGCCAGCAGTGAAGCCAGGGGCTACGAGCAGTACTTC. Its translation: CASSEARGYEQYF.